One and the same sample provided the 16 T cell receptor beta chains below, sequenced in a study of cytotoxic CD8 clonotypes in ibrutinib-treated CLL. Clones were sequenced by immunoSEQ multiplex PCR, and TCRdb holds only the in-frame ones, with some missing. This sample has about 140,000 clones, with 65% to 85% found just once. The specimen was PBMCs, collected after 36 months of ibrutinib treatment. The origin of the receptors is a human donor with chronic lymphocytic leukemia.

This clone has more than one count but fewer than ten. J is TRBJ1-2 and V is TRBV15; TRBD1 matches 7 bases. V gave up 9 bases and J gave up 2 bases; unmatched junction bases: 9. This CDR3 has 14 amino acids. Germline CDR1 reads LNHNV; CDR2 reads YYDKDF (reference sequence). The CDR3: CATYDRAGNYGYTF. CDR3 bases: TGTGCCACGTACGACAGGGCCGGGAACTATGGCTACACCTTC. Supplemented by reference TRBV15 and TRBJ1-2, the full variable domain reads DAMVIQNPRYQVTQFGKPVTLSCSQTLNHNVMYWYQQKSSQAPKLLFHYYDKDFNNEADTPDNFQSRRPNTSFCFLDIRSPGLGDTAMYLCATYDRAGNYGYTFGSGTRLTVV.

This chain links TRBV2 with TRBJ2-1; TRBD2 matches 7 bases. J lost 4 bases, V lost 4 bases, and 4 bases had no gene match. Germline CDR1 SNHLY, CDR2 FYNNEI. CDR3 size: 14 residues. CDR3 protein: CASSGPGLYNEQFF. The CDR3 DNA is TGTGCCAGCAGTGGTCCGGGACTATACAATGAGCAGTTCTTC.

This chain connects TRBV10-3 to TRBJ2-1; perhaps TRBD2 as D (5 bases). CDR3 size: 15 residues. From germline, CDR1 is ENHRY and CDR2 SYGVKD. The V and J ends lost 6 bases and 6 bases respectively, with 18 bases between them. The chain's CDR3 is CAIRSLAFLGNEQFF. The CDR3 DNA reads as TGTGCCATCAGGAGCCTAGCTTTTTTGGGCAATGAGCAGTTCTTC.

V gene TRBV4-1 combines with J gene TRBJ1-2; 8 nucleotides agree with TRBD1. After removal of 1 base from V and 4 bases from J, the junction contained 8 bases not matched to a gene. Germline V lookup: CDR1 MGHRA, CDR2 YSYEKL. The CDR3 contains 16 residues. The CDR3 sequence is CASSQARQGAAYGYTF. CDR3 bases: TGCGCCAGCAGCCAAGCTCGCCAGGGGGCGGCCTATGGCTACACCTTC.

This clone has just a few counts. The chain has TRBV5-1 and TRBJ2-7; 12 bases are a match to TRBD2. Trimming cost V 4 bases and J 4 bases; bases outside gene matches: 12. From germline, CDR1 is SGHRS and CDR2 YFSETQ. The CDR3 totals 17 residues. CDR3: CASSVQTSGSYRYEQYF. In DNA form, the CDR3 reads TGCGCCAGCAGCGTCCAGACTAGCGGGAGTTACAGATACGAGCAGTACTTC.

The CDR3 protein is CASSPALWTSGNEQFF. CDR3 DNA sequence: TGTGCCAGCAGCCCGGCCCTCTGGACTAGCGGCAATGAGCAGTTCTTC. V usage is TRBV9 and J usage is TRBJ2-1, with 10 bases lining up with TRBD2. The germline gives CDR1 SGDLS, CDR2 YYNGEE. The CDR3 totals 16 residues. The junction had 10 bases not matched to a gene; V was cut back by 4 bases and J by 6 bases.

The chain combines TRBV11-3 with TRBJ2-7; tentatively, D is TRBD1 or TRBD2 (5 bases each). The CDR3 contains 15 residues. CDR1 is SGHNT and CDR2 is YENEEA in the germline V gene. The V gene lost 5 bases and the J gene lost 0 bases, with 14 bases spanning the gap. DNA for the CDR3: TGTGCCAGCAGCCTGGCCCCGGGACCCTCCTACGAGCAGTACTTC. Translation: CASSLAPGPSYEQYF. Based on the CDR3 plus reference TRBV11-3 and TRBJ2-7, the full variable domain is EAGVVQSPRYKIIEKKQPVAFWCNPISGHNTLYWYLQNLGQGPELLIRYENEEAVDDSQLPKDRFSAERLKGVDSTLKIQPAELGDSAVYLCASSLAPGPSYEQYFGPGTRLTVT.

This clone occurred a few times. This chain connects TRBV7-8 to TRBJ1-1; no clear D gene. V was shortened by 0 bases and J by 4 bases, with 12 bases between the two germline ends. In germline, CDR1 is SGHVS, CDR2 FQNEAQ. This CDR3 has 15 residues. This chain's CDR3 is CASSLARGTFTEAFF. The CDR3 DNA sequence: TGTGCCAGCAGCTTAGCGCGAGGCACCTTCACTGAAGCTTTCTTT.

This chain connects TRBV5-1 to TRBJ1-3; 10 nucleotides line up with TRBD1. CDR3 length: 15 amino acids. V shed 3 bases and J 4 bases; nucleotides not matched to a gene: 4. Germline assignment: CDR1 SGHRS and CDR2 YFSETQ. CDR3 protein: CASSWGQGPGNTIYF. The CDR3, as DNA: TGCGCCAGCAGCTGGGGACAGGGGCCCGGAAACACCATATATTTT. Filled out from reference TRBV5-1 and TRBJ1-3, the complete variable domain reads KAGVTQTPRYLIKTRGQQVTLSCSPISGHRSVSWYQQTPGQGLQFLFEYFSETQRNKGNFPGRFSGRQFSNSRSEMNVSTLELGDSALYLCASSWGQGPGNTIYFGEGSWLTVV.

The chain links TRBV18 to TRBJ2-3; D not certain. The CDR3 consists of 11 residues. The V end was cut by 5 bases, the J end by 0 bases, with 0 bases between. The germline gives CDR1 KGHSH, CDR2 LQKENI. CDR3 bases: TGTGCCAGCTCAAGCACAGATACGCAGTATTTT. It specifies CASSSTDTQYF.

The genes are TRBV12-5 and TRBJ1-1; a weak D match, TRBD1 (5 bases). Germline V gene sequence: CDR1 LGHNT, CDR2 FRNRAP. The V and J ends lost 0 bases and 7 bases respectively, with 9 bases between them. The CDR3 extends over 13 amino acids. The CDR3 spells CASGLVRQREAFF. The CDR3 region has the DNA TGTGCTAGTGGTTTGGTAAGACAGCGTGAAGCTTTCTTT.

CDR3 nucleotide sequence: TGTGCCAGCAGCTTAAAGCGGGACCCCTACAATGAGCAGTTCTTC. As protein: CASSLKRDPYNEQFF. J is TRBJ2-1 and V is TRBV7-9; 7 bases align to TRBD2. CDR1 is SEHNR and CDR2 is FQNEAQ in the germline V gene (reference sequence). The CDR3 covers 15 residues. Trimming cost V 2 bases and J 2 bases; bases outside gene matches: 3.

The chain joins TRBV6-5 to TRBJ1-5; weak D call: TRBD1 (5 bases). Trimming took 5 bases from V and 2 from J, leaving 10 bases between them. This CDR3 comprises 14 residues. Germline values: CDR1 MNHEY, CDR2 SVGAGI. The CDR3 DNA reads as TGTGCCAGCAGTAAGCAGGGCCGCAATCAGCCCCAGCATTTT. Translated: CASSKQGRNQPQHF.

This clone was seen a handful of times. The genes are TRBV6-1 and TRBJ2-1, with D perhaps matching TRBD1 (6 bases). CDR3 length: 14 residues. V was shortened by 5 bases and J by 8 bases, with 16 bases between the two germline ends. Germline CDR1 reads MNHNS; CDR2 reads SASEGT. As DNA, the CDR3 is TGTGCCAGCAGTCCAAACAGGGTTCGGGATGAGCAGTTCTTC. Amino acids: CASSPNRVRDEQFF.

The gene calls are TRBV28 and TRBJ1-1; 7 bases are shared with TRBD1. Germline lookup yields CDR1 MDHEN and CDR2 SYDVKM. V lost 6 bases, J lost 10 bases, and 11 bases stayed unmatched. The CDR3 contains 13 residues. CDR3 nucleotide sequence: TGTGCCAGCAGGCTATCACCTCAGGGGGGAGCTTTCTTT. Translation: CASRLSPQGGAFF.

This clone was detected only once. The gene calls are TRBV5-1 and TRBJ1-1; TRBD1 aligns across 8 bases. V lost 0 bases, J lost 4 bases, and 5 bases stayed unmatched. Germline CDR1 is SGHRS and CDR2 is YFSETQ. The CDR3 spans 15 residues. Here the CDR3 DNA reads TGCGCCAGCAGCTTGGTTCAGGGGGCGCGCACTGAAGCTTTCTTT. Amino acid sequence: CASSLVQGARTEAFF. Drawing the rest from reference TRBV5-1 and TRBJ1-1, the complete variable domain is KAGVTQTPRYLIKTRGQQVTLSCSPISGHRSVSWYQQTPGQGLQFLFEYFSETQRNKGNFPGRFSGRQFSNSRSEMNVSTLELGDSALYLCASSLVQGARTEAFFGQGTRLTVV.